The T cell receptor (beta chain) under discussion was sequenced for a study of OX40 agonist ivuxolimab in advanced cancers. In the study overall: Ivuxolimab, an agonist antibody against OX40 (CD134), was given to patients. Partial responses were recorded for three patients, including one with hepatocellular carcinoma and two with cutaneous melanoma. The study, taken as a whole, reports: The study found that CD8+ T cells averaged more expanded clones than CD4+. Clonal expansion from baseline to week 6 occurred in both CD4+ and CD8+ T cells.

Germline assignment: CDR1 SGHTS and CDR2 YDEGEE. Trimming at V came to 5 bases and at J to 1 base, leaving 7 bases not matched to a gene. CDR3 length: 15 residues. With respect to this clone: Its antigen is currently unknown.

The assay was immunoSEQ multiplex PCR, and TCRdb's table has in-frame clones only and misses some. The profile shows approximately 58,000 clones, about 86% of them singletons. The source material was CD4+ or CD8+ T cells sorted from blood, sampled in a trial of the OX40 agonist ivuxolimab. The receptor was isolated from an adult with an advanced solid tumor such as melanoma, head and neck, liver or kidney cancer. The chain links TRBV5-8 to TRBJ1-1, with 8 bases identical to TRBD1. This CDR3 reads CASRSHRGRNTEAFF. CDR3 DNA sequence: TGTGCCAGCAGATCCCACAGGGGGAGGAACACTGAAGCTTTCTTT.